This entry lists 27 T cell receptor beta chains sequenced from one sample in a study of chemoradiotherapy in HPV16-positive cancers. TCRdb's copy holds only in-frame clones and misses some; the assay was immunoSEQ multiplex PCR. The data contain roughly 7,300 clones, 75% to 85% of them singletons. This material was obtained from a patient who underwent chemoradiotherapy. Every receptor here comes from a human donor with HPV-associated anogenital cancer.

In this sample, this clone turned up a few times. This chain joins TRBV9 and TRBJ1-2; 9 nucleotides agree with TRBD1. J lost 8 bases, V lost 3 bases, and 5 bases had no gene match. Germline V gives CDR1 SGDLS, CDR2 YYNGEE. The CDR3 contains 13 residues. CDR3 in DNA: TGTGCCAGCAGCGCCCGACAGGGGGAAGGCTACACCTTC. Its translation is CASSARQGEGYTF.

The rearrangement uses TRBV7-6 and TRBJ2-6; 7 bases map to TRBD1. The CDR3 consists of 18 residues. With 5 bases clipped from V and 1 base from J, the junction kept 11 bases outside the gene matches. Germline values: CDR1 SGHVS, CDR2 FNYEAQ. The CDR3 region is CASSPRQGVSSGANVLTF. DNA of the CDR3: TGTGCCAGCAGCCCCCGGCAGGGGGTAAGTTCTGGGGCCAACGTCCTGACTTTC.

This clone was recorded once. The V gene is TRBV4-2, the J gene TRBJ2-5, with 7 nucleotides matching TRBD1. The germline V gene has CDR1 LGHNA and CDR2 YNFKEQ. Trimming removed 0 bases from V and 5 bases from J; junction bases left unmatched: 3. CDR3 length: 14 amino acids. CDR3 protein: CASSQDQGEETQYF. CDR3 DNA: TGTGCCAGCAGCCAAGATCAGGGGGAGGAGACCCAGTACTTC.

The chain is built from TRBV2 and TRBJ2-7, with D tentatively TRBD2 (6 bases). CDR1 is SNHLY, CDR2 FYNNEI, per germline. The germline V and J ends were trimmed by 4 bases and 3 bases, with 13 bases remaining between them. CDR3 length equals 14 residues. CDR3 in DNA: TGTGCCAGCAGTGGGCGGGGCACCTACTACGAGCAGTACTTC. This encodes CASSGRGTYYEQYF.

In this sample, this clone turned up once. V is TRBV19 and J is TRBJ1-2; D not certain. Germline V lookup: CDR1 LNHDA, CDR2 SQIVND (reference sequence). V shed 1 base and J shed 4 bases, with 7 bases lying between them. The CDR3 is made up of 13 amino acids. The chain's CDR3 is CASSIGGSYGYTF. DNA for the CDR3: TGTGCCAGTAGTATAGGAGGCTCCTATGGCTACACCTTC.

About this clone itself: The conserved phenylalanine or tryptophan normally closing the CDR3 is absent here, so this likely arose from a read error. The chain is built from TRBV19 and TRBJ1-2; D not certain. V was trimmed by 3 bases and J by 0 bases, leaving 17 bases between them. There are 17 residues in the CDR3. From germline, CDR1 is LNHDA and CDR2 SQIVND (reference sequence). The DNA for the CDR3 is TGTGCCAGTAGTATGGACGTAAAGACCCCTTCTAACTATGGCTACACCTCC. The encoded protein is CASSMDVKTPSNYGYTS.

The CDR3 sequence is CASSLVGGADTQYF. CDR3 bases: TGTGCCAGCAGCTTAGTGGGGGGGGCAGATACGCAGTATTTT. The rearrangement links TRBV5-4 to TRBJ2-3, with 7 bases identical to TRBD2. Trimming removed 2 bases from V and 4 bases from J; junction bases left unmatched: 4. CDR1 is SGHNT, CDR2 YYREEE, per germline (reference sequence). The CDR3 has 14 residues.

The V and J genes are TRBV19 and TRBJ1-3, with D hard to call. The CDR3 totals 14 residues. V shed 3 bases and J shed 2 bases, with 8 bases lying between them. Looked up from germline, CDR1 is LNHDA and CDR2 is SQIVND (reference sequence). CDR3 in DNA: TGTGCCAGTAGTATCCGCGGACCTGGAAACACCATATATTTT. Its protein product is CASSIRGPGNTIYF. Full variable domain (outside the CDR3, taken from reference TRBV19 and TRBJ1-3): DGGITQSPKYLFRKEGQNVTLSCEQNLNHDAMYWYRQDPGQGLRLIYYSQIVNDFQKGDIAEGYSVSREKKESFPLTVTSAQKNPTAFYLCASSIRGPGNTIYFGEGSWLTVV.

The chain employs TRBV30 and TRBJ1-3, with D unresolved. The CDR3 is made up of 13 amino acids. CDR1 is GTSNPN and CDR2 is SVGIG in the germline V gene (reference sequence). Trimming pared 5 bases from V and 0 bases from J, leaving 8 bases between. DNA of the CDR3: TGTGCCTGGGACACGAGCTCTGGAAACACCATATATTTT. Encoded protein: CAWDTSSGNTIYF.

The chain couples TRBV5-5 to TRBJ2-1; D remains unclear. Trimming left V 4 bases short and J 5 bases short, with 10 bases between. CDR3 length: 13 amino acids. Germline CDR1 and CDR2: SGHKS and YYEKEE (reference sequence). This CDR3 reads CASSPIWHNEQFF. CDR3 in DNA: TGTGCCAGCAGCCCAATCTGGCACAATGAGCAGTTCTTC.

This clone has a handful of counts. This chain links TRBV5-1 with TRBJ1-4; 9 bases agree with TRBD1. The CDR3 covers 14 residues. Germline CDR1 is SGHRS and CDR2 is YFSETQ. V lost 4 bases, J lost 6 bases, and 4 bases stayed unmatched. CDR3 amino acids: CASSTGQGDEKLFF. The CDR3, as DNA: TGCGCCAGCAGCACGGGACAGGGTGATGAAAAACTGTTTTTT.

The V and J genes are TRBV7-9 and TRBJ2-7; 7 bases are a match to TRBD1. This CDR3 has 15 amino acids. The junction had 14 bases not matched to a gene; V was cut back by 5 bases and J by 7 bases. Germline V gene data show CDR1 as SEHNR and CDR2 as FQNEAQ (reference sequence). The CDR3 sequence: CASSHTVTGEKEQYF. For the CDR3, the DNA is TGTGCCAGCAGCCACACGGTTACAGGGGAAAAGGAGCAGTACTTC.

DNA for the CDR3: TGTGCCACCAGCAGAGACCAAGGGAGGACTAACGAGTACTTC. This translates into CATSRDQGRTNEYF. The chain recombines TRBV15 with TRBJ2-4; D is perhaps TRBD2 (6 bases). V lost 0 bases, J lost 14 bases, and 17 bases lay in between. The CDR3 consists of 14 residues. Germline lookup yields CDR1 LNHNV and CDR2 YYDKDF (reference sequence).

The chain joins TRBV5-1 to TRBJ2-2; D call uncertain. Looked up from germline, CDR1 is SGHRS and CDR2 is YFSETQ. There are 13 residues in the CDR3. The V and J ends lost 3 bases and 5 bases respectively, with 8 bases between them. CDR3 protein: CASSYTETGELFF. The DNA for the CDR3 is TGCGCCAGCAGCTATACTGAGACCGGGGAGCTGTTTTTT. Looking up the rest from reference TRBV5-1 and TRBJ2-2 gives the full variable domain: KAGVTQTPRYLIKTRGQQVTLSCSPISGHRSVSWYQQTPGQGLQFLFEYFSETQRNKGNFPGRFSGRQFSNSRSEMNVSTLELGDSALYLCASSYTETGELFFGEGSRLTVL.

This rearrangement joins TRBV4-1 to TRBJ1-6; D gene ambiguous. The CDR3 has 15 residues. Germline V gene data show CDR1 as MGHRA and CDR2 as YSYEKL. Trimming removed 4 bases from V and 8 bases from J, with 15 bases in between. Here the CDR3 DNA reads TGCGCCAGCAGCCGTCTTCAAACAGAGCATTCACCCCTCCACTTT. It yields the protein CASSRLQTEHSPLHF.

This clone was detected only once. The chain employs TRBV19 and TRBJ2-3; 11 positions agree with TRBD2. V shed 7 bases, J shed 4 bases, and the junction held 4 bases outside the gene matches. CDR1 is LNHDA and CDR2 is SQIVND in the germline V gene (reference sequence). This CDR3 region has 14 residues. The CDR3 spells CASTVTSGADTQYF. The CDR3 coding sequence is TGTGCCAGTACTGTGACTAGCGGGGCAGATACGCAGTATTTT.

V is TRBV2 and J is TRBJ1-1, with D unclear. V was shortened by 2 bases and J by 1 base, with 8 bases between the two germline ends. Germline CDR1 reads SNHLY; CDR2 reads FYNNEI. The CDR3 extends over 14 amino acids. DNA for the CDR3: TGTGCCAGCAGTGAATACGGTCCGAACACTGAAGCTTTCTTT. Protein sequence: CASSEYGPNTEAFF.

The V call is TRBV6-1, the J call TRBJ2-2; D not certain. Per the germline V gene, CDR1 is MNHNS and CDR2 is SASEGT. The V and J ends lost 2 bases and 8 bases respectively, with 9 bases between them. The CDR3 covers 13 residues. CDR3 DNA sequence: TGTGCCAGCAGTGAAAGTCTAGGTGGGGAGCTGTTTTTT. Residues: CASSESLGGELFF.

The CDR3 nucleotides read TGTGCCAGCAGCTTAGCTTTAGACAGGCCTAACTATGGCTACACCTTC. Its translation is CASSLALDRPNYGYTF. The V call is TRBV7-2, the J call TRBJ1-2; perhaps TRBD1 as D (6 bases). The CDR3 runs 16 residues. In germline, CDR1 is SGHTA, CDR2 FQGNSA. V dropped 0 bases and J dropped 0 bases, with 11 bases sitting between them.

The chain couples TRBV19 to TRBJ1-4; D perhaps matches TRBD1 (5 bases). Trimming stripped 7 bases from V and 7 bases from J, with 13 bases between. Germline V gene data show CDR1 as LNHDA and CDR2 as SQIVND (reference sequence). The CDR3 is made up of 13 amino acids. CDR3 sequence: CASNAGRLEKLFF. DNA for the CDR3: TGTGCCAGTAATGCAGGGAGACTTGAAAAACTGTTTTTT. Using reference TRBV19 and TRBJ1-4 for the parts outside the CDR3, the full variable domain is DGGITQSPKYLFRKEGQNVTLSCEQNLNHDAMYWYRQDPGQGLRLIYYSQIVNDFQKGDIAEGYSVSREKKESFPLTVTSAQKNPTAFYLCASNAGRLEKLFFGSGTQLSVL.

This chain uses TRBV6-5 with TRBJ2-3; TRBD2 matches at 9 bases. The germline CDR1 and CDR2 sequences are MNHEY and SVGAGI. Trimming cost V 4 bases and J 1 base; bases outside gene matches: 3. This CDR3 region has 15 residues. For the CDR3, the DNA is TGTGCCAGCAGTTTAGCGGGGGCCCGCACAGATACGCAGTATTTT. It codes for CASSLAGARTDTQYF.

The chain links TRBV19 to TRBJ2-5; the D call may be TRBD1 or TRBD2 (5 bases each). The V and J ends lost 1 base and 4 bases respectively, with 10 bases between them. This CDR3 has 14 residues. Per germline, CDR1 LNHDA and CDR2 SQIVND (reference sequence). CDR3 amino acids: CASSIASGTETQYF. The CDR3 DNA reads TGTGCCAGTAGTATAGCCTCGGGGACAGAGACCCAGTACTTC.

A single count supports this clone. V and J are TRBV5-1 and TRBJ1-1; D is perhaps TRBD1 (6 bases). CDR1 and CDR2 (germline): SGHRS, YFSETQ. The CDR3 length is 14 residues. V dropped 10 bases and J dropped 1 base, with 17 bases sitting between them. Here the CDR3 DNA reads TGCGCCTCCAGGGGCGGGGTACGGAACACTGAAGCTTTCTTT. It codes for CASRGGVRNTEAFF.

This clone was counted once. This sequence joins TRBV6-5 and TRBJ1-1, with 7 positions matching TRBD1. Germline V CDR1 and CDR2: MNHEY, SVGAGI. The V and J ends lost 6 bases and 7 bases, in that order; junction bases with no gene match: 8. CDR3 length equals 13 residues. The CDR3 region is CASSSGQAGEAFF. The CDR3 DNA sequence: TGTGCCAGCAGCAGTGGACAGGCTGGTGAAGCTTTCTTT.

CDR3 nucleotides: TGTGCCTGGAGTCCGGGACTAGCGGGAGGGGATGAGCAGTTCTTC. Its translation is CAWSPGLAGGDEQFF. V usage is TRBV30 and J usage is TRBJ2-1; TRBD2 aligns across 16 bases. Trimming took 2 bases from V and 8 from J; bases not matched to a gene: 3. CDR1 and CDR2 from the germline V gene are GTSNPN and SVGIG (reference sequence). CDR3 length: 15 amino acids.

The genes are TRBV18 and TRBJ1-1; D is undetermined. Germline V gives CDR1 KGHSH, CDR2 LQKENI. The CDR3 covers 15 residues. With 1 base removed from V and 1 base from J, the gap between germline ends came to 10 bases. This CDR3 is CASSPHGVTNTEAFF. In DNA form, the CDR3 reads TGTGCCAGCTCACCACATGGGGTCACGAACACTGAAGCTTTCTTT.

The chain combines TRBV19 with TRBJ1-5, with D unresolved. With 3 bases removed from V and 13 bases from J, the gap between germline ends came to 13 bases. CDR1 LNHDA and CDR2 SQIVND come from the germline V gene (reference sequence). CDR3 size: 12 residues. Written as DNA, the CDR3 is TGTGCCAGTAGTATGAGAGACCGTACTCAGCATTTT. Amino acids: CASSMRDRTQHF.